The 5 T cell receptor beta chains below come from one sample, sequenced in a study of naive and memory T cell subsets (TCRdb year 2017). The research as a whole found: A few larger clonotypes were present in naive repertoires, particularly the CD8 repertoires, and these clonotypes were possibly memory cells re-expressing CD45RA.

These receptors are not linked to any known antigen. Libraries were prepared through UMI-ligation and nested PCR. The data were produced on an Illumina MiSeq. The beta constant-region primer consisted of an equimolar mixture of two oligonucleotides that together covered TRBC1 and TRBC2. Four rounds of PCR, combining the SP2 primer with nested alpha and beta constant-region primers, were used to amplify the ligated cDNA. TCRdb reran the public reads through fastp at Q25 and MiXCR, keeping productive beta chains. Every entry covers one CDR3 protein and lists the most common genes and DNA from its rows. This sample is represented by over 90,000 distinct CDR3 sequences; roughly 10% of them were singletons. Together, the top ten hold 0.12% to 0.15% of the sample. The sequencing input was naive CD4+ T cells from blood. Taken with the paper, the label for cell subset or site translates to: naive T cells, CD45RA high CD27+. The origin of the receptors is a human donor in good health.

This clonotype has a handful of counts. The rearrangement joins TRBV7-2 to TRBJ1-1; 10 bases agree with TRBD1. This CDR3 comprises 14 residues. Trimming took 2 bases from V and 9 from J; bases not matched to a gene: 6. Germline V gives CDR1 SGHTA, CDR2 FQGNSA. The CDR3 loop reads CASSLHGTGVQAFF. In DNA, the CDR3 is TGTGCCAGCAGCTTACACGGGACAGGGGTGCAAGCTTTCTTT.

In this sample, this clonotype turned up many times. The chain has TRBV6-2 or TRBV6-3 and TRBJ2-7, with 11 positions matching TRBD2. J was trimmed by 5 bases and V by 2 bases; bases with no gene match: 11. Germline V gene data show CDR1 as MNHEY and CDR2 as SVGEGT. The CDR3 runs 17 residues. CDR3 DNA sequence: TGTGCCAGCAGTTACCTCGCGACTAGCGGGACCCCCGACGAGCAGTACTTC. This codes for CASSYLATSGTPDEQYF.

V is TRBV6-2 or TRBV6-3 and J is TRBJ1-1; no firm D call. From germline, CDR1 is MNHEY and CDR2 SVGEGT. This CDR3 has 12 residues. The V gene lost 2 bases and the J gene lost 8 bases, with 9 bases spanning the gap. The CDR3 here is CASSYSGSEAFF. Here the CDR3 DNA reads TGTGCCAGCAGTTACAGCGGATCCGAAGCTTTCTTT.

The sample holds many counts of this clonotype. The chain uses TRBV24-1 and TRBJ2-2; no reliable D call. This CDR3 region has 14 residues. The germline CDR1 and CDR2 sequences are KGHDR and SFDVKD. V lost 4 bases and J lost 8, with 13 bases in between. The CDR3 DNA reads TGTGCCACCAGTGACCCAACCGCCTTTGGGGAGCTGTTTTTT. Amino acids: CATSDPTAFGELFF.

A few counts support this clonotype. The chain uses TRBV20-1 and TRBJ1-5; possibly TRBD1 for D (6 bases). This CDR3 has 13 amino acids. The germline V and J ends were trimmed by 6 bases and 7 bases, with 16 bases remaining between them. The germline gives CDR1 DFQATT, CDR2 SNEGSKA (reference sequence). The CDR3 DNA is TGCAGTGCCGTCCGGGGGGGCGTCCAGCCCCAGCATTTT. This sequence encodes CSAVRGGVQPQHF.